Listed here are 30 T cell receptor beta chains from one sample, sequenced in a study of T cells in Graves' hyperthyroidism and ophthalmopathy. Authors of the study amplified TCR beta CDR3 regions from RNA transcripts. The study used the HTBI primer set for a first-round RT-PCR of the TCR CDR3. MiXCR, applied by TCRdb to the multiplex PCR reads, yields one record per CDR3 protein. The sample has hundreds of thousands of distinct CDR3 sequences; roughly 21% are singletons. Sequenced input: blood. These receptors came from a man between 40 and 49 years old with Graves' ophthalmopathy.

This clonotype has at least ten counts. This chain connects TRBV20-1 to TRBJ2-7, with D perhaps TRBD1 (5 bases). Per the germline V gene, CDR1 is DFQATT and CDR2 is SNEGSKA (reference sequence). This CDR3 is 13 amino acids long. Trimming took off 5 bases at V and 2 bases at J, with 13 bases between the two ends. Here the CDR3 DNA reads TGCAGTGCTGGCCCCATACAGGCCTACGAGCAGTACTTC. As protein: CSAGPIQAYEQYF.

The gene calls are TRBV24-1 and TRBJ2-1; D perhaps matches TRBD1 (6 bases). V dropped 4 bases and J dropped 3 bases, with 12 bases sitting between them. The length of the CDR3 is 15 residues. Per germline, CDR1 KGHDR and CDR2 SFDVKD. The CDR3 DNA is TGTGCCACCAGTGACCCGGGACATAACTACAATGAGCAGTTCTTC. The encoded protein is CATSDPGHNYNEQFF.

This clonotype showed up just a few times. This CDR3 is CASSLGTSGDTDTQYF. CDR3 sequence (DNA): TGCGCCAGCAGCCTCGGGACTAGCGGGGACACAGATACGCAGTATTTT. The chain uses TRBV5-1 and TRBJ2-3; the match to TRBD2 covers 13 bases. V lost 4 bases to trimming and J lost 2 bases; unmatched junction nucleotides: 4. Germline V gene sequence: CDR1 SGHRS, CDR2 YFSETQ. This CDR3 has 16 residues.

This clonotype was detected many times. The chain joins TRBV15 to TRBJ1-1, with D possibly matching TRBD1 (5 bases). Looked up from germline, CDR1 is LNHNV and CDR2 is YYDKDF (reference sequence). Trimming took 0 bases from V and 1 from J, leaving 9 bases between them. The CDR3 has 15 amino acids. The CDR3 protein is CATSRDYGGNTEAFF. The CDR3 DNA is TGTGCCACCAGCAGAGATTACGGGGGGAACACTGAAGCTTTCTTT.

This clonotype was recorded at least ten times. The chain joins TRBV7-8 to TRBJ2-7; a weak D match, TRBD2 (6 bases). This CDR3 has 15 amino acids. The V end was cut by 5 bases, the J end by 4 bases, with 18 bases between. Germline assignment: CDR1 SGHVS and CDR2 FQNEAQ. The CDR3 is CASSPPEGGPYEQYF. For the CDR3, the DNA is TGTGCCAGCAGCCCTCCGGAGGGAGGTCCGTACGAGCAGTACTTC.

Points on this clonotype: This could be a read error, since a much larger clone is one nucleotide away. CDR3 in DNA: TGTGCCAGCAGCCAAGATCTGGACAGGTCAGGGGAGACCCAGTACTTC. Translating gives CASSQDLDRSGETQYF. V usage is TRBV3-1 and J usage is TRBJ2-5, with 7 positions matching TRBD1. This CDR3 is 16 amino acids long. V trimming: 0 bases; J trimming: 5 bases; junction bases outside the gene matches: 9. Germline values: CDR1 LGHDT, CDR2 YNNKEL (reference sequence).

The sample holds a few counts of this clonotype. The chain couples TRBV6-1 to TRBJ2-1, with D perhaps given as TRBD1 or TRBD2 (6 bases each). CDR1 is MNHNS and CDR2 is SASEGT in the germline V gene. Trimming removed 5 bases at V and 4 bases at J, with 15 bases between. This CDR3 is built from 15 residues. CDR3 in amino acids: CASSPLGGEYNEQFF. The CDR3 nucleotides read TGTGCCAGCAGTCCACTCGGGGGCGAATACAATGAGCAGTTCTTC.

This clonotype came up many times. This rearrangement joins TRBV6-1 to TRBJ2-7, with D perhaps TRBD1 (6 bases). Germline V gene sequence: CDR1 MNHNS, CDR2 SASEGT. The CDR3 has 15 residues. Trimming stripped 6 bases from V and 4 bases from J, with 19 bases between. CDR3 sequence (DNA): TGTGCCAGCAGCAGCGATTTTGCACAGGGTTACGAGCAGTACTTC. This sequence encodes CASSSDFAQGYEQYF.

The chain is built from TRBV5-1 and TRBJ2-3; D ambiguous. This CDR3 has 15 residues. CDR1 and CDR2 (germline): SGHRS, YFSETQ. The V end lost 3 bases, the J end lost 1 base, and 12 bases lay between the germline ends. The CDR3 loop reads CASSSNPARTDTQYF. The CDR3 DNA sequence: TGCGCCAGCAGCTCGAACCCGGCTCGCACAGATACGCAGTATTTT.

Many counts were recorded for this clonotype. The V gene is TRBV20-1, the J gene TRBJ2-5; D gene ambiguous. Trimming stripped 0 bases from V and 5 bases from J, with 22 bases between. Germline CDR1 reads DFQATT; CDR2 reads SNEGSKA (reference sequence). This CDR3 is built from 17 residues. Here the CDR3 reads CSAREIGLRDGRETQYF. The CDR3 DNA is TGCAGTGCTAGAGAGATAGGTTTGCGAGATGGCCGGGAGACCCAGTACTTC.

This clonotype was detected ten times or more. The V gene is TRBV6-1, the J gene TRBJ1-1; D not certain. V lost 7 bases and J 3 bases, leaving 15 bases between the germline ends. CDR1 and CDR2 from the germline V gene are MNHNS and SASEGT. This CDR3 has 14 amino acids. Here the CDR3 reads CASITGGPDTEAFF. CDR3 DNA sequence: TGTGCCAGCATCACCGGAGGCCCCGACACTGAAGCTTTCTTT.

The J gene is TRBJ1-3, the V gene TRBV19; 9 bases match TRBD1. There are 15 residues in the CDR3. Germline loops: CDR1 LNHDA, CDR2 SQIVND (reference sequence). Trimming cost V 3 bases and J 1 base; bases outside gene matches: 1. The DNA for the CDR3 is TGTGCCAGTAGTATCGACAGGGGGTCTGGAAACACCATATATTTT. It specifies CASSIDRGSGNTIYF.

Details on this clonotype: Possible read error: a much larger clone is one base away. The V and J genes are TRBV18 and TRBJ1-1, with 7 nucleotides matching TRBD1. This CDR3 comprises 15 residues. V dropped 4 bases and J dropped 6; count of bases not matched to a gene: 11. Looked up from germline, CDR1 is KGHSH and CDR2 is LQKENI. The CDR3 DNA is TGTGCCAGCTCACTAGGTCGGGACAGATACGCTGAAGCTTTCTTT. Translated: CASSLGRDRYAEAFF.

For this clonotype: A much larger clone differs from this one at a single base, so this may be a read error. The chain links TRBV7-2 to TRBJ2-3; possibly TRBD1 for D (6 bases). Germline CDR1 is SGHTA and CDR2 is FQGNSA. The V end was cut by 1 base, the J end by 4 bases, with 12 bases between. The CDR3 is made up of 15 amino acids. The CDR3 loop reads CASSLEGRGADTQYF. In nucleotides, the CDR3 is TGTGCCAGCAGCTTAGAGGGCAGGGGCGCAGATACGCAGTATTTT.

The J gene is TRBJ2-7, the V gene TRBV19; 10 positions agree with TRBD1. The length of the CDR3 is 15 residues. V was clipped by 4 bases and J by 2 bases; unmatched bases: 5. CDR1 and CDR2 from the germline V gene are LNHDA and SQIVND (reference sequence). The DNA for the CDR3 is TGTGCCAGTAGTAGAGGGGACAGGGGCGCCTACGAGCAGTACTTC. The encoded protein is CASSRGDRGAYEQYF. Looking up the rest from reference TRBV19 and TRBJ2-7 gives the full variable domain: DGGITQSPKYLFRKEGQNVTLSCEQNLNHDAMYWYRQDPGQGLRLIYYSQIVNDFQKGDIAEGYSVSREKKESFPLTVTSAQKNPTAFYLCASSRGDRGAYEQYFGPGTRLTVT.

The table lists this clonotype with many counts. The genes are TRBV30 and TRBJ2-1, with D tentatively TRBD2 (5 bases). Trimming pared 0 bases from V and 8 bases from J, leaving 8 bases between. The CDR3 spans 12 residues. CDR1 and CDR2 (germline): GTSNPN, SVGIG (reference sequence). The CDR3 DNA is TGTGCCTGGAGTGTACGGGGAGATGAGCAGTTCTTC. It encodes CAWSVRGDEQFF.

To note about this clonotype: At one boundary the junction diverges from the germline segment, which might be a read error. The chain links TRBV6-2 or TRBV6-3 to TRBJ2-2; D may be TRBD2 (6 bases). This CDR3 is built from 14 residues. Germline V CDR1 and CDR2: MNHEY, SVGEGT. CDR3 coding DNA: TGTGCCAGCAGTTACTTCAGGAAAGGCGGGGAGCTGTCTTTT. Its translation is CASSYFRKGGELSF.

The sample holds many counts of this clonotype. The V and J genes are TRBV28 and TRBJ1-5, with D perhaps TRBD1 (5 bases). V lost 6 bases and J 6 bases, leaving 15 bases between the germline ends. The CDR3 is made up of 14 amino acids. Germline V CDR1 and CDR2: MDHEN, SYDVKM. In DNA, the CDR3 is TGTGCCAGCAGGGAAACAGGAAGTGGTCAGCCCCAGCATTTT. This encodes CASRETGSGQPQHF.

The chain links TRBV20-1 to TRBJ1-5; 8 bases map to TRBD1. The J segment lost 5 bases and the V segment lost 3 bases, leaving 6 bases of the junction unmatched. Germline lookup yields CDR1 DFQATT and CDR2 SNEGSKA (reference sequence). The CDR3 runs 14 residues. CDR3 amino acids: CSARRQGRDQPQHF. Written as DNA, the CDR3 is TGCAGTGCTAGGAGACAGGGGAGGGATCAGCCCCAGCATTTT.

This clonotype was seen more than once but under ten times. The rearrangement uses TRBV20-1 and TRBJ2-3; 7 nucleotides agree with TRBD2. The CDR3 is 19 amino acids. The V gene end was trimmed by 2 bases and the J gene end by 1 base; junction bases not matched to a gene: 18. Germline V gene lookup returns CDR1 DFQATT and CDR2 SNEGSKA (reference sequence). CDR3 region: CSARPGWGGPTPRTDTQYF. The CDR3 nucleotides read TGCAGTGCTAGACCTGGCTGGGGAGGGCCGACCCCTCGCACAGATACGCAGTATTTT.

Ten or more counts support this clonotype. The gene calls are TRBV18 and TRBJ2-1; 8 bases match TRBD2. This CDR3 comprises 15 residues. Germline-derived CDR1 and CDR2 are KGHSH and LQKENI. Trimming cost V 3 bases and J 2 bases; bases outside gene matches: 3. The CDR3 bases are TGTGCCAGCTCACCCCCGGGGGGGGCCTACAATGAGCAGTTCTTC. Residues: CASSPPGGAYNEQFF.

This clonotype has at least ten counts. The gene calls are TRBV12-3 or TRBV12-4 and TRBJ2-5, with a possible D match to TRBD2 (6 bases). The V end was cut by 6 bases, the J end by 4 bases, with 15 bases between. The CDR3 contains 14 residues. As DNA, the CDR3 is TGTGCCAGCAGCTCCGGGGGATCAGGAGAGACCCAGTACTTC. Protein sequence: CASSSGGSGETQYF.

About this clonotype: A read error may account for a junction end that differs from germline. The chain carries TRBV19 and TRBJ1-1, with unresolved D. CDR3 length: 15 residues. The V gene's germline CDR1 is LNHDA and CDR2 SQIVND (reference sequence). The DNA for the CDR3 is TGTGCCAGTAAGGGCCAGGCATTTTGGAACGCTGAAGCTTTCTTT. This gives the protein CASKGQAFWNAEAFF.

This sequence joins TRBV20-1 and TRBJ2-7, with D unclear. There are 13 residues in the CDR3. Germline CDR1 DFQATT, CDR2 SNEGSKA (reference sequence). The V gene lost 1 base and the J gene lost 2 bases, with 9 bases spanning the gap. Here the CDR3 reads CSARVSEPYEQYF. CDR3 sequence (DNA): TGCAGTGCTAGAGTCAGCGAACCCTACGAGCAGTACTTC.

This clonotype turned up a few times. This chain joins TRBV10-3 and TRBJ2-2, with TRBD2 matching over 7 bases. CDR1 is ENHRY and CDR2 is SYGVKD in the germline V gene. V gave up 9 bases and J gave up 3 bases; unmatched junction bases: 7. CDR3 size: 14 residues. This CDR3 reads CAMSREKYTGELFF. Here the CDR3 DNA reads TGTGCCATGTCGCGGGAGAAATACACCGGGGAGCTGTTTTTT.

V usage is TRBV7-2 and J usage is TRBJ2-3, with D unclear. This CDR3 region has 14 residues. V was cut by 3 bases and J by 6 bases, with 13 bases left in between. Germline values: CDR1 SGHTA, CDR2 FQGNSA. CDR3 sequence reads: CASSFGDSRDTQYF. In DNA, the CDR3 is TGTGCCAGCAGCTTCGGAGACTCTCGGGATACGCAGTATTTT.

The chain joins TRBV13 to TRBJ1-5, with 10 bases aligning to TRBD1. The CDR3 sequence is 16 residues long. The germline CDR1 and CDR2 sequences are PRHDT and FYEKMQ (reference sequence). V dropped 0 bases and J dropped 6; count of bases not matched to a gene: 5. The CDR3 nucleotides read TGTGCCAGCAGCTTAGGGGGACAGGGGTTATCTCAGCCCCAGCATTTT. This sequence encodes CASSLGGQGLSQPQHF.

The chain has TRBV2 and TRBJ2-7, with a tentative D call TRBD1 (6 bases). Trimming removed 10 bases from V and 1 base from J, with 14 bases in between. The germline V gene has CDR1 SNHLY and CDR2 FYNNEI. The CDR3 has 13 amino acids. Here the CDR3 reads CAIPSRGSYEQYF. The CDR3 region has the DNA TGTGCCATCCCTTCCAGGGGATCCTACGAGCAGTACTTC.

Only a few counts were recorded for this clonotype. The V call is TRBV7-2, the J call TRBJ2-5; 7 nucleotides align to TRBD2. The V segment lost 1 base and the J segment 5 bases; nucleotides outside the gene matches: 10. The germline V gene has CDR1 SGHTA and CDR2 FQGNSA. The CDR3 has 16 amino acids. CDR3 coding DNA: TGTGCCAGCAGCTTAGGCCTAGGGAGCGGGATCGAGACCCAGTACTTC. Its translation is CASSLGLGSGIETQYF.

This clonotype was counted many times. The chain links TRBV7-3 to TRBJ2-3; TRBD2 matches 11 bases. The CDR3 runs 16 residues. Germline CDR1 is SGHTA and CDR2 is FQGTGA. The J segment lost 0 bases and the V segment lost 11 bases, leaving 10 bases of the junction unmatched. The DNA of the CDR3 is TGTGCCGGTCGGGGTCGACTAGCGGGAAGCACAGATACGCAGTATTTT. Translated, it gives CAGRGRLAGSTDTQYF.